Sequencing of this T cell receptor beta chain was carried out in a study of shared clonotypes between healthy human individuals. V lost 0 bases and J 3 bases, leaving 10 bases between the germline ends. The CDR3 is made up of 15 amino acids. Germline-derived CDR1 and CDR2 are SGDLS and YYNGEE. The data were produced by immunoSEQ multiplex PCR, yet TCRdb's version contains in-frame clones alone and is incomplete. This sample yields some 2,000,000 clones, of which approximately 95% are seen a single time; about 0.13% belongs to the top ten. This clone showed up just once. This sequence joins TRBV9 and TRBJ2-1; D unclear. This clonotype originated in a man in his late teens or twenties in good health. The sequencing input was naive CD4+ T cells sorted from blood. The sample's subset: CD45RA+ positively selected. CDR3 residues: CASSVGGGGYNEQFF. The DNA for the CDR3 is TGTGCCAGCAGCGTAGGCGGTGGCGGCTACAATGAGCAGTTCTTC.